The T cell receptor beta chain under discussion was sequenced for a study of OX40 agonist ivuxolimab in advanced cancers. CDR1 SGHAT and CDR2 FQNNGV come from the germline V gene. V trimming: 1 base; J trimming: 6 bases; junction bases outside the gene matches: 1. The CDR3 consists of 13 residues. The protocol was immunoSEQ multiplex PCR, while the TCRdb copy is restricted to in-frame clones and leaves out a portion. The sample records 35,000 to 40,000 clones, approximately 80% being singletons. The genes are TRBV11-2 and TRBJ1-1, with 8 bases matching TRBD1. This TCR was sampled from an adult with an advanced solid tumor such as melanoma, head and neck, liver or kidney cancer. The sample consisted of CD4+ or CD8+ T cells sorted from blood, taken in a trial of the OX40 agonist ivuxolimab. CDR3 DNA sequence: TGTGCCAGCAGCTTAGGGACAGGGTCTGAAGCTTTCTTT. Encoded protein: CASSLGTGSEAFF.